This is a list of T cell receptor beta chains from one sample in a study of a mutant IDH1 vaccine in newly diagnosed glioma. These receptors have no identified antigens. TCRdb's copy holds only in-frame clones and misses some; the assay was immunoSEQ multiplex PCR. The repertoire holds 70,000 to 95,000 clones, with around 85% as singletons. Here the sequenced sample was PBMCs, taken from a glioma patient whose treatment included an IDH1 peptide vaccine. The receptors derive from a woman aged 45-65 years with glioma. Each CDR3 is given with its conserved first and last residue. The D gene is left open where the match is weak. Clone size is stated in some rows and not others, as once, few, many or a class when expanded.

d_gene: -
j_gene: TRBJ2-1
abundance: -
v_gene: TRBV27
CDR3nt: TGTGCCAGCAGTAGTGACGTAGACCTCTACAATGAGCAGTTCTTC
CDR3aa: CASSSDVDLYNEQFF

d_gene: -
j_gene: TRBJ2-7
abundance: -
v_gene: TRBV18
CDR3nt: TGTGCCAGCTCAAGGGCAGGGGAAGAGGACGAGCAGTACTTC
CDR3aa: CASSRAGEEDEQYF

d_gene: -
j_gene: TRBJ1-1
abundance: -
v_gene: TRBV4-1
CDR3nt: TGCGCCAGCAGCTTCCAAGCGGGCTCGAACACTGAAGCTTTCTTT
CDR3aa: CASSFQAGSNTEAFF

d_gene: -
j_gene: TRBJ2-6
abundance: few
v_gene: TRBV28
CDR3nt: TGTGCCAGCAGCTACGACCCGGCAGGGGCCAACGTCCTGACTTTC
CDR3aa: CASSYDPAGANVLTF

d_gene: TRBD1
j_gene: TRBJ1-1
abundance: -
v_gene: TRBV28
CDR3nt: TGTGCCAGCAGGGACAGGGGGGTGAACACTGAAGCTTTCTTT
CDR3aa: CASRDRGVNTEAFF

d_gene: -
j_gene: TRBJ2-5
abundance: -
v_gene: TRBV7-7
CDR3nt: TGTGCTAGCACCGTAGGGGGGGGGTACCAAGAGACCCAGTACTTC
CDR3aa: CASTVGGGYQETQYF

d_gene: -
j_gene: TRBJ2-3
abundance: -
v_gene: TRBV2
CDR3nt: TGTGCCAGCAGGCCCAACACTTACACAGATACGCAGTATTTT
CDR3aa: CASRPNTYTDTQYF

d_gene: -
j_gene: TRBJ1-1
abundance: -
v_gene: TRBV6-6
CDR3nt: TGTGCCAGCAGTTACGGGCAAGCGAACACTGAAGCTTTCTTT
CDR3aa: CASSYGQANTEAFF

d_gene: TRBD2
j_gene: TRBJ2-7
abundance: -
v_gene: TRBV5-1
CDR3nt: TGCGCCAGCAGCCGGGGGACTAGCGGGGCCTACGAGCAGTACTTC
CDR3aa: CASSRGTSGAYEQYF

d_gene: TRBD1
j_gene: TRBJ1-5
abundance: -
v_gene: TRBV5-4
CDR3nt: TGTGCCAGCAGCCTAGACAGGGCTCAGCCCCAGCATTTT
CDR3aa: CASSLDRAQPQHF

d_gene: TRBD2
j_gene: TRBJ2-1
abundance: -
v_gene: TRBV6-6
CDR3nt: TGTGCCAGCAGCCACAGGACTAGCGGGAGGGATGAGCAGTTCTTC
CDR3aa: CASSHRTSGRDEQFF

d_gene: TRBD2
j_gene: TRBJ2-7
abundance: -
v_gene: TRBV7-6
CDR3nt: TGTGCCAGCAGCTTAGCGCGAGGGAGGGCCTACGAGCAGTACTTC
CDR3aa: CASSLARGRAYEQYF

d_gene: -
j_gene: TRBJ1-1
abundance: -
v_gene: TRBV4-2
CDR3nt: TGTGCCAGCAGCCAAGATGAGGTTAGCTCTGAGGGTTACACTGAAGCTTTCTTT
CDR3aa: CASSQDEVSSEGYTEAFF

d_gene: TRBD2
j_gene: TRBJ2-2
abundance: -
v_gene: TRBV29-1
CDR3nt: TGCAGCGTTATTCTGAGCGGGGGTATGAACACCGGGGAGCTGTTTTTT
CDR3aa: CSVILSGGMNTGELFF

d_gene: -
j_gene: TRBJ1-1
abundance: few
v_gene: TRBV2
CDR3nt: TGTGCCAGCACCTCGGGGCTCGGGGGCACTGAAGCTTTCTTT
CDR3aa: CASTSGLGGTEAFF

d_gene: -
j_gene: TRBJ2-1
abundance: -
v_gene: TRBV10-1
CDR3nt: TGCGCCAGCAGTGAGACACTGACAGCCAACAATGAGCAGTTCTTC
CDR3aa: CASSETLTANNEQFF

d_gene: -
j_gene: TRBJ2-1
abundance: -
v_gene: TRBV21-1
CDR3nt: TGTGCCAGCAGCAAAGCTCTTTCCCCGGGACTGACCATCTCCTACAATGAGCAGTTCTTC
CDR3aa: CASSKALSPGLTISYNEQFF

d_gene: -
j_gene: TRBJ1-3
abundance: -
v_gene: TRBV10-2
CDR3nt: TGCGCCAGCAGTCAAAGCTCTGGAAACACCATATATTTT
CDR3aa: CASSQSSGNTIYF

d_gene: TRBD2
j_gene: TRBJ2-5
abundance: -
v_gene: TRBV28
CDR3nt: TGTGCCAGCAGTTTCGGCGGGAGAGGGGACCAAGAGACCCAGTACTTC
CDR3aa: CASSFGGRGDQETQYF

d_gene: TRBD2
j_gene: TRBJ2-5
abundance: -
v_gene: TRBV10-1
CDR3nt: TGCGCCAGCAGCGGCGGCGGGAGCCAAGAGACCCAGTACTTC
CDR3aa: CASSGGGSQETQYF

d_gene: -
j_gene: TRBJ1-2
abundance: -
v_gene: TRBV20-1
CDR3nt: TGCAGTGCTAGAGATCGGGTTGGCTACACCTTC
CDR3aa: CSARDRVGYTF

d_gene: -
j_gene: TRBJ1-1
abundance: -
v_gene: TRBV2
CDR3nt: TGTGCCAGCAGTGTGGGAGACCCCCCGGGAGCTTTCTTT
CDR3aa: CASSVGDPPGAFF

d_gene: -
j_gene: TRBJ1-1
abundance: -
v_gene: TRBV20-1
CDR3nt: TGCAGTGCTAGTGCGAGAACTGAAGCTTTCTTT
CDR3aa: CSASARTEAFF

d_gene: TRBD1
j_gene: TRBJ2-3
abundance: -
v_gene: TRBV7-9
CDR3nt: TGTGCCAGCGAAGGGACAGGGGCGAGCGGAGGCACAGATACGCAGTATTTT
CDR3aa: CASEGTGASGGTDTQYF

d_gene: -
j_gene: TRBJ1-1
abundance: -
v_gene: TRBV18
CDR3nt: TGTGCCAGCTCACCGAGGCAGCCGATGAACACTGAAGCTTTCTTT
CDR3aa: CASSPRQPMNTEAFF

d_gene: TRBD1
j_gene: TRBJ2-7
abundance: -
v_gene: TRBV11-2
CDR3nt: TGTGCCAGCAGCTTAGGCGGGTGGGACAGGATTCCCTACGAGCAGTACTTC
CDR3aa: CASSLGGWDRIPYEQYF

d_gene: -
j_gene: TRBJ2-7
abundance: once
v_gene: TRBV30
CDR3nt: TGTGCCTGGAGTTACGGCAGGGTGGGCGAGCAGTACTTC
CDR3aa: CAWSYGRVGEQYF

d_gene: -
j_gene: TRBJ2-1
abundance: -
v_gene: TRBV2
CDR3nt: TGTGCCAGCACTGGGACCGATACGCAAAGCTCCTACAATGAGCAGTTCTTC
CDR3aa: CASTGTDTQSSYNEQFF

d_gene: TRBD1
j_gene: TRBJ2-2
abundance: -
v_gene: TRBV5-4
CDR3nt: TGTGCCAGCAGCTTGGTTGGACGGGGACAGGGGGCATCCGGGGAGCTGTTTTTT
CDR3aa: CASSLVGRGQGASGELFF

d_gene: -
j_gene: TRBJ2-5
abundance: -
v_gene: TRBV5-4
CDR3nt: TGTGCCAGCAGCTCCAGGCTGGAGACCCAGTACTTC
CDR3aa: CASSSRLETQYF

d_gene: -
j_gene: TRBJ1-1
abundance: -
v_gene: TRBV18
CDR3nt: TGTGCCAGCTCACCATATATCAGTACTGAAGCTTTCTTT
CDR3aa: CASSPYISTEAFF

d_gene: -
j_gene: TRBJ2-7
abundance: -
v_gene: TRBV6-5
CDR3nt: TGTGCCAGCAGTCTTGGGCGTTTGGGGAGCGACGAGCAGTACTTC
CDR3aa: CASSLGRLGSDEQYF

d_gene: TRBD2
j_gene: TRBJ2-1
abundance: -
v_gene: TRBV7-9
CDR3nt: TGTGCCAGCAGCTTTACTAGCGGGGATGAGCAGTTCTTC
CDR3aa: CASSFTSGDEQFF